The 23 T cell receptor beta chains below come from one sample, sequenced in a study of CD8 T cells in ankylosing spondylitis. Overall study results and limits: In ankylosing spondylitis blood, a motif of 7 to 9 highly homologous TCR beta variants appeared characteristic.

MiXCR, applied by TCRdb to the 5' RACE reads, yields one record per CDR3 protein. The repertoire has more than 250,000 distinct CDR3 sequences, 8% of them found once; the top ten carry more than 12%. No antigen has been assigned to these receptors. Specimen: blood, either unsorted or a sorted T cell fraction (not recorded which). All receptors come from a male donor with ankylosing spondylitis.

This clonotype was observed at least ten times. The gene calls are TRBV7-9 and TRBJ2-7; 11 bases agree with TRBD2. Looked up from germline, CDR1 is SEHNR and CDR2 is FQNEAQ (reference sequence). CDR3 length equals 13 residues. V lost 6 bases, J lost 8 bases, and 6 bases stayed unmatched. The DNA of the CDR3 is TGTGCCAGCAGACGAGGGACTAGCGGAAAGCAGTACTTC. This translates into CASRRGTSGKQYF.

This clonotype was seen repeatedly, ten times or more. The CDR3 DNA is TGCGCCAGCAGCTTTGACGGGAGCGTCAACACCGGGGAGCTGTTTTTT. Protein sequence: CASSFDGSVNTGELFF. This chain uses TRBV5-1 with TRBJ2-2; perhaps TRBD2 as D (6 bases). Germline V lookup: CDR1 SGHRS, CDR2 YFSETQ. V lost 2 bases and J lost 2, with 13 bases in between. The CDR3 runs to 16 residues.

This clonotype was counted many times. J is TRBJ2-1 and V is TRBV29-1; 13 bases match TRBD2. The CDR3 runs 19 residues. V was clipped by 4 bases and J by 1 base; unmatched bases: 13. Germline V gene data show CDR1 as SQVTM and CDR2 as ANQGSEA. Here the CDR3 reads CSVGRTSGSILRSYNEQFF. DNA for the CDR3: TGCAGCGTTGGTCGGACTAGCGGGAGTATCTTGCGGTCCTACAATGAGCAGTTCTTC.

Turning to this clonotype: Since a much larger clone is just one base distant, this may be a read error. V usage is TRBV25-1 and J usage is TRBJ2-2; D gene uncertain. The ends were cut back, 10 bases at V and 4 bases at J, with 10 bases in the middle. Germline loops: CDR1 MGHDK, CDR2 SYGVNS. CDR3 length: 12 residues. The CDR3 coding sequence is TGTGCCAAAGTAGGTCGCACCGGGGAGCTGTTTTTT. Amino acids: CAKVGRTGELFF.

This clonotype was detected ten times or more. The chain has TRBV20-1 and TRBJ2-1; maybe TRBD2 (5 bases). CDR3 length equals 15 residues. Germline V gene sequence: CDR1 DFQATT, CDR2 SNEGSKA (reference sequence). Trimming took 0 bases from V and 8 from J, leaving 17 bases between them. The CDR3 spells CSARDLGKYPDEQFF. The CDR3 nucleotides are TGCAGTGCTAGAGATCTCGGGAAGTATCCCGATGAGCAGTTCTTC.

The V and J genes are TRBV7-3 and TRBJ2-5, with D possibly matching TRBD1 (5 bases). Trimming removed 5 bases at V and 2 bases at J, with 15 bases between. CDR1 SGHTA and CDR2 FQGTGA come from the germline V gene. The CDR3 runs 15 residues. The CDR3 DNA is TGTGCCAGCAGCCCCGCAGGGCAAAGTCAAGAGACCCAGTACTTC. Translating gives CASSPAGQSQETQYF.

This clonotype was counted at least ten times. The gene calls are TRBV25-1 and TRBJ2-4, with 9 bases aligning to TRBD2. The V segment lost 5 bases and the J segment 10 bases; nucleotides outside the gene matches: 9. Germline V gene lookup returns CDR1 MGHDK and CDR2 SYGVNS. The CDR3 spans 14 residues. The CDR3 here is CASSPTGLAGIQYF. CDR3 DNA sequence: TGTGCCAGCAGTCCGACGGGGCTAGCGGGGATTCAGTACTTC.

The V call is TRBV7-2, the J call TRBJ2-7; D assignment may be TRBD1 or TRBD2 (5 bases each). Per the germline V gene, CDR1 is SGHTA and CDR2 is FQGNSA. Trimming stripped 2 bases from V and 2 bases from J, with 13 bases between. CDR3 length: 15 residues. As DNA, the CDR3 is TGTGCCAGCAGCTTACCCGGGGACGGTACCTACGAGCAGTACTTC. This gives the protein CASSLPGDGTYEQYF.

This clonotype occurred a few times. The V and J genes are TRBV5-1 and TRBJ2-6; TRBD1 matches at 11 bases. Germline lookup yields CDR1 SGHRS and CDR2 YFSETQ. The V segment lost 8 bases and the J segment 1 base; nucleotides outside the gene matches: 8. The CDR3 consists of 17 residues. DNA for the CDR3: TGCGCCAGTCGCTGGACAGGGGGCTCATCTGGGGCCAACGTCCTGACTTTC. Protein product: CASRWTGGSSGANVLTF.

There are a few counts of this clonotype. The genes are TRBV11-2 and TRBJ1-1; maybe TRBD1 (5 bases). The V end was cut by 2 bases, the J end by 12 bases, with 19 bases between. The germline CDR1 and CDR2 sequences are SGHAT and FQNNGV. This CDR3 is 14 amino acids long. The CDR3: CASSLSVTGGRTFF. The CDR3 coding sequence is TGTGCCAGCAGCTTATCCGTCACAGGTGGCAGGACTTTCTTT.

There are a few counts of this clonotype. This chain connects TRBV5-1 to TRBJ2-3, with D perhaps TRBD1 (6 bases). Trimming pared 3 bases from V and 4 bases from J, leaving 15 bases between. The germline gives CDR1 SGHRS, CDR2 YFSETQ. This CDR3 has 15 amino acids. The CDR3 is CASSSLTGRADTQYF. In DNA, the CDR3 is TGCGCCAGCAGCTCACTGACAGGACGGGCAGATACGCAGTATTTT.

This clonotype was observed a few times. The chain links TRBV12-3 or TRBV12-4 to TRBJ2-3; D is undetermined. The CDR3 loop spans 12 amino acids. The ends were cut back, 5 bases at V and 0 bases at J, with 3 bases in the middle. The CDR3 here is CASSESTDTQYF. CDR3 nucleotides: TGTGCCAGCAGTGAAAGCACAGATACGCAGTATTTT.

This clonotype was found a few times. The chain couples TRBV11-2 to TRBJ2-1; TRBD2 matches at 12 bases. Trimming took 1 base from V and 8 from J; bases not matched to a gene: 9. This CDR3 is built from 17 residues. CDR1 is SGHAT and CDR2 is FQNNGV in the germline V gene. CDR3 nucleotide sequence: TGTGCCAGCAGCTTAGTTCTAGCGGGAGGGCCTCGAGATGAGCAGTTCTTC. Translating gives CASSLVLAGGPRDEQFF. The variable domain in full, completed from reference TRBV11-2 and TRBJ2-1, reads EAGVAQSPRYKIIEKRQSVAFWCNPISGHATLYWYQQILGQGPKLLIQFQNNGVVDDSQLPKDRFSAERLKGVDSTLKIQPAKLEDSAVYLCASSLVLAGGPRDEQFFGPGTRLTVL.

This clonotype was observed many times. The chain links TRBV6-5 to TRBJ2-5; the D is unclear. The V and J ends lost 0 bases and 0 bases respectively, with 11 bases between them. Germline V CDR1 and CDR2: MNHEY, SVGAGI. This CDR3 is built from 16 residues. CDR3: CASSYSLPPNQETQYF. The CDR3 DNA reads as TGTGCCAGCAGTTACTCTCTTCCGCCGAACCAAGAGACCCAGTACTTC.

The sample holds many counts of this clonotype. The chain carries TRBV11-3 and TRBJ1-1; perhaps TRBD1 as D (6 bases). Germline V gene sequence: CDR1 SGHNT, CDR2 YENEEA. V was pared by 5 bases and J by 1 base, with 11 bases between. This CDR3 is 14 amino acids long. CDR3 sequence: CASSTRTENTEAFF. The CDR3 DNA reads TGTGCCAGCAGCACCCGGACAGAGAACACTGAAGCTTTCTTT.

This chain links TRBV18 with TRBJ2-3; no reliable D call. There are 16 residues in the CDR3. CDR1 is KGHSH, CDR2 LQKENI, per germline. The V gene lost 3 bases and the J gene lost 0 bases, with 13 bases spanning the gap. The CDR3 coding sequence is TGTGCCAGCTCACCCCCCCTCAGCGCAAGCACAGATACGCAGTATTTT. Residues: CASSPPLSASTDTQYF.

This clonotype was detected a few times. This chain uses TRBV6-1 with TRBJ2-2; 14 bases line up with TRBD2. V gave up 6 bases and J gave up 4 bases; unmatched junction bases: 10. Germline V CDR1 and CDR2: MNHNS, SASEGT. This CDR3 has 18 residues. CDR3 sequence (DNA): TGTGCCAGCAGCGCCGGGACTAGCGGGAGCATAGGCACCGGGGAGCTGTTTTTT. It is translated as CASSAGTSGSIGTGELFF.

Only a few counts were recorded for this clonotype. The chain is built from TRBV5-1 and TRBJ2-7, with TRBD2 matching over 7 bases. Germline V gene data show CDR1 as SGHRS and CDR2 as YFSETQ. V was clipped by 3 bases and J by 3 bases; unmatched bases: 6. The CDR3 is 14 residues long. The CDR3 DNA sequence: TGCGCCAGCAGCTCGGAGGGAGGGAGCTACGAGCAGTACTTC. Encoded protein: CASSSEGGSYEQYF.

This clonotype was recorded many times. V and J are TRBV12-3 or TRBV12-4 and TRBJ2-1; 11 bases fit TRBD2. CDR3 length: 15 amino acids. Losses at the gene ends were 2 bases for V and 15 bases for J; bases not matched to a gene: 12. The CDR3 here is CASSLWGSGRAGAFF. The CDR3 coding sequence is TGTGCCAGCAGTTTATGGGGTAGCGGGAGGGCCGGGGCGTTCTTC.

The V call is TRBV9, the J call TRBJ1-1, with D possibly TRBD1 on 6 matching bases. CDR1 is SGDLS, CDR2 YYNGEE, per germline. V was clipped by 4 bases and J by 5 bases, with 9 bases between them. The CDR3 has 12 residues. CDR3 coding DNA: TGTGCCAGCAGCCCAGGGGAAACTGAAGCTTTCTTT. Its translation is CASSPGETEAFF.

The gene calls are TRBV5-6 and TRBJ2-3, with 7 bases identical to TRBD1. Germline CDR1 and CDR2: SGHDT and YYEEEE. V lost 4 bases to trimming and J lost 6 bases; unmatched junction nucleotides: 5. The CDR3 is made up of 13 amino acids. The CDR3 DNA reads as TGTGCCAGCAGCCCGACAGGGTTGGATACGCAGTATTTT. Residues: CASSPTGLDTQYF.

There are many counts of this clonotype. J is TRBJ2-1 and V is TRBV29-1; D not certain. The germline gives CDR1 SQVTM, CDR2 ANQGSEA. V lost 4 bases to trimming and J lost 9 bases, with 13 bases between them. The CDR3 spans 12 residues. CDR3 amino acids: CSVGARNLEQFF. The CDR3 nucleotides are TGCAGCGTTGGGGCTAGAAACCTTGAGCAGTTCTTC.

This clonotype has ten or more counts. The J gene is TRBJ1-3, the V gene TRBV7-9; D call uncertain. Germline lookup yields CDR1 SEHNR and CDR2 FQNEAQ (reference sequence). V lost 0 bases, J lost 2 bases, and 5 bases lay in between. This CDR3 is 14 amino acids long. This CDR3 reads CASSLATAGNTIYF. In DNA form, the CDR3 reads TGTGCCAGCAGCTTAGCAACAGCTGGAAACACCATATATTTT.